A selection of T cell receptor beta chains follows, all from one sample in a study of identical twins. From the 5' RACE reads, TCRdb called clonotypes with MiXCR, one entry per CDR3 protein. The top ten clones hold over 10% of a sample with hundreds of thousands of distinct CDR3 sequences, around a sixth of them seen once. These data were also filed under a second study, of T cells expressing NK-cell markers.

The specimen sequenced was PBMCs. The source is a woman aged 18-29 years in good health. The CDR3 runs from the conserved cysteine through the conserved F or W. A D gene is named only where the DNA matches it firmly. Clone size is not always given. Where it is, it says once, few, many or a class for expanded clones.

. TRBJ2-7 many TRBV6-2/TRBV6-3 CASSYSSEQYF TGTGCCAGCAGTTACTCGAGCGAGCAGTACTTC
. TRBJ2-3 . TRBV20-1 CSADRRNTDTQYF TGCAGTGCGGACCGAAGGAACACAGATACGCAGTATTTT
TRBD2 TRBJ2-3 few TRBV9 CASSPRGRGDTDTQYF TGTGCCAGCAGCCCCCGTGGGCGGGGGGACACAGATACGCAGTATTTT
. TRBJ1-5 few TRBV20-1 CSASLDPVSNQPQHF TGCAGTGCTAGCCTGGACCCTGTCAGCAATCAGCCCCAGCATTTT
TRBD1 TRBJ1-1 . TRBV30 CAWKQGVITEAFF TGTGCCTGGAAACAGGGGGTGATCACTGAAGCTTTCTTT
TRBD1 TRBJ1-2 few TRBV6-5 CASSYSRGQIYGYTF TGTGCCAGCAGTTACTCCCGGGGACAGATCTATGGCTACACCTTC
. TRBJ1-1 . TRBV3-1 CASSPAGGSRSEAFF TGTGCCAGCAGCCCAGCCGGGGGCTCCCGGAGTGAAGCTTTCTTT
. TRBJ2-6 few TRBV5-1 CASSAGHISGANVLTF TGCGCCAGCAGCGCGGGACATATCTCTGGGGCCAACGTCCTGACTTTC
TRBD1 TRBJ2-1 . TRBV2 CASSLGGQANSPLYGQFF TGTGCCAGCAGTTTAGGGGGACAGGCGAACTCCCCTCTCTATGGGCAGTTCTTC
TRBD2 TRBJ2-7 few TRBV20-1 CSASGGRSSYEQYF TGCAGTGCTAGTGGCGGGAGGAGCTCCTACGAGCAGTACTTC
. TRBJ2-5 . TRBV6-6 CASSYISGDPQYF TGTGCCAGCAGTTATATCTCCGGGGATCCCCAGTACTTC
. TRBJ2-3 . TRBV12-3/TRBV12-4 CASSGPGHPRTDTQYF TGTGCCAGCAGCGGGCCGGGACACCCGCGCACAGATACGCAGTATTTT
. TRBJ1-1 . TRBV12-5 CASGLGRSEAFF TGTGCTAGTGGTTTGGGTCGCTCTGAAGCTTTCTTT
. TRBJ2-2 few TRBV4-3 CASSQEGGLYTGELFF TGCGCCAGCAGCCAAGAAGGAGGACTGTACACCGGGGAGCTGTTTTTT
. TRBJ2-2 . TRBV10-3 CAISEKQLNTGELFF TGTGCCATCAGTGAAAAACAGCTGAACACCGGGGAGCTGTTTTTT
. TRBJ2-4 . TRBV11-2 CASSLGVRGGIIAKNIQYF TGTGCCAGCAGCTTAGGAGTCCGAGGGGGGATAATAGCCAAAAACATTCAGTACTTC
TRBD2 TRBJ2-1 few TRBV7-9 CARGTSGPVDEQFF TGTGCCAGGGGGACTAGCGGACCAGTGGATGAGCAGTTCTTC
. TRBJ2-5 . TRBV29-1 CSEGPPWETQYF TGCAGCGAGGGACCTCCGTGGGAGACCCAGTACTTC
TRBD2 TRBJ2-5 . TRBV5-1 CASSLAPSGQETQYF TGCGCCAGCAGCTTGGCGCCTAGCGGGCAAGAGACCCAGTACTTC
. TRBJ2-1 . TRBV7-2 CASRDSGPEQFF TGTGCCAGCAGGGACAGCGGGCCTGAGCAGTTCTTC
. TRBJ2-1 many TRBV6-2/TRBV6-3 CASSYGRLNNEQFF TGTGCCAGCAGTTACGGGCGACTAAACAATGAGCAGTTCTTC
. TRBJ1-2 few TRBV5-1 CASSLGRFGYTF TGCGCCAGCAGCTTGGGACGATTTGGCTACACCTTC
. TRBJ1-2 many TRBV29-1 CSVETGHIYGYTF TGCAGCGTCGAGACAGGCCATATCTATGGCTACACCTTC
. TRBJ1-1 . TRBV12-3/TRBV12-4 CASSLKGHTEAFF TGTGCCAGCAGTTTAAAGGGACACACTGAAGCTTTCTTT
TRBD2 TRBJ2-1 . TRBV10-3 CATSGTSEYNEQFF TGTGCCACCTCCGGGACTAGCGAGTACAATGAGCAGTTCTTC
. TRBJ2-2 . TRBV5-5 CASNEAGLAGELFF TGTGCCAGCAATGAGGCAGGACTTGCCGGGGAGCTGTTTTTT
. TRBJ2-3 few TRBV20-1 CSAMLTLGADTQYF TGCAGTGCCATGCTGACCCTTGGTGCAGATACGCAGTATTTT
. TRBJ2-3 once TRBV4-1 CASSQDFWTDTQYF TGCGCCAGCAGCCAAGATTTTTGGACAGATACGCAGTATTTT
. TRBJ2-5 . TRBV20-1 CSATRPARGGGETQYF TGCAGTGCTACCCGGCCGGCCAGGGGAGGCGGAGAGACCCAGTACTTC
. TRBJ2-1 . TRBV20-1 CSAILRGADSEQFF TGCAGTGCTATCCTTCGGGGGGCCGATAGTGAGCAGTTCTTC
. TRBJ2-2 few TRBV6-1 CASSQGGGYGELFF TGTGCCAGCAGCCAAGGAGGGGGTTACGGGGAGCTGTTTTTT
. TRBJ2-1 . TRBV6-5 CASNSGHSSYNEQFF TGTGCCAGCAATTCCGGGCATAGCTCCTACAATGAGCAGTTCTTC
. TRBJ2-7 few TRBV6-6 CASRSLTYEQYF TGTGCCAGCAGGTCGCTTACCTACGAGCAGTACTTC
TRBD1 TRBJ1-2 few TRBV5-1 CASSSGQFGSANYGYTF TGCGCCAGCAGCTCGGGACAGTTTGGATCAGCTAACTATGGCTACACCTTC
. TRBJ1-2 few TRBV12-3/TRBV12-4 CASSLSLHGYTF TGTGCCAGCAGTTTAAGTCTTCATGGCTACACCTTC
TRBD1 TRBJ1-3 few TRBV10-3 CAISPGQGINTIYF TGTGCCATCAGCCCGGGACAGGGGATAAACACCATATATTTT
. TRBJ2-7 few TRBV5-1 CASSLDARGYEQYF TGCGCCAGCAGCTTGGATGCCAGAGGCTACGAGCAGTACTTC
TRBD2 TRBJ2-3 . TRBV7-8 CASSRGLAGEPTDTQYF TGTGCCAGCAGCCGTGGACTAGCGGGGGAACCAACAGATACGCAGTATTTT
. TRBJ1-6 . TRBV7-9 CASSRRDDSPLHF TGTGCCAGCAGTCGCCGCGATGATTCACCCCTCCACTTT
. TRBJ1-6 few TRBV20-1 CSASRGSNNSPLHF TGCAGTGCTAGTAGGGGATCAAATAATTCACCCCTCCACTTT
. TRBJ2-1 . TRBV7-8 CASSLVWQREQFF TGTGCCAGCAGCTTAGTGTGGCAGCGGGAGCAGTTCTTC
TRBD1 TRBJ2-7 . TRBV12-3/TRBV12-4 CASRSGQGIYEQYF TGTGCCAGCAGATCGGGACAGGGGATTTACGAGCAGTACTTC
. TRBJ1-2 . TRBV12-3/TRBV12-4 CASSAYRVVGYGYTF TGTGCCAGCAGTGCCTACAGGGTGGTGGGCTATGGCTACACCTTC
. TRBJ1-1 many TRBV12-3/TRBV12-4 CASSLGPQGAFF TGTGCCAGCAGTTTGGGACCGCAAGGGGCTTTCTTT
TRBD1 TRBJ1-6 few TRBV20-1 CSARDDRDGNSPLHF TGCAGTGCTAGAGACGACAGGGACGGTAATTCACCCCTCCACTTT
. TRBJ2-7 many TRBV12-3/TRBV12-4 CASSRTGEQYF TGTGCCAGCAGCAGGACTGGCGAGCAGTACTTC
. TRBJ2-7 . TRBV29-1 CSGGGQASEQYF TGCAGCGGGGGGGGACAGGCTTCCGAGCAGTACTTC
TRBD2 TRBJ2-1 few TRBV25-1 CASSASGSNEQFF TGTGCCAGCAGTGCTAGCGGGAGCAATGAGCAGTTCTTC
TRBD1 TRBJ2-4 . TRBV4-3 CASSQGRQGMGIQYF TGCGCCAGCAGCCAAGGACGACAGGGGATGGGCATTCAGTACTTC
. TRBJ2-5 . TRBV29-1 CSEADRKETQYF TGCAGCGAAGCCGACAGGAAAGAGACCCAGTACTTC